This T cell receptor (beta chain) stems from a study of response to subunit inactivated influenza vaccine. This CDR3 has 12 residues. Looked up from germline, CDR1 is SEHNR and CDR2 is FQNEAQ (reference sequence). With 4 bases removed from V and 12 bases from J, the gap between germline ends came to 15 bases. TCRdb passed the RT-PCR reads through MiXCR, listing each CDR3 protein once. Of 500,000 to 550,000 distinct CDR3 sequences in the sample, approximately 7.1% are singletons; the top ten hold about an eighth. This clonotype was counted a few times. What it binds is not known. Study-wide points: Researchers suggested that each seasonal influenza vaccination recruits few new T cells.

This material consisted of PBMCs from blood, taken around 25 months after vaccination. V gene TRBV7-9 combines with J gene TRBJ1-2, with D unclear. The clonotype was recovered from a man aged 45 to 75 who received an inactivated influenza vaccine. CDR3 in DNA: TGTGCCAGCAGCTCCCGTGAAAACCTTCACACCTTC. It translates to CASSSRENLHTF.